Presented here are 6 T cell receptor beta chains from one specimen sequenced in a study of blood T cell repertoires in COVID-19. The table came from immunoSEQ multiplex PCR; TCRdb's copy has only in-frame clones and leaves some out. There are 200,000 to 300,000 clones in the sample; about 80% occur only once, and 8.9% lies in the top ten. The source material was peripheral blood. The receptor set was obtained from a man older than 75 with acute or convalescent COVID-19.

V usage is TRBV6-6 and J usage is TRBJ1-5; D uncertain. The CDR3 is 12 amino acids. V dropped 7 bases and J dropped 3 bases, with 7 bases sitting between them. Germline-derived CDR1 and CDR2 are MNHNY and SVGAGI (reference sequence). In nucleotides, the CDR3 is TGTGCCAGCACCCAGAACAATCAGCCCCAGCATTTT. Translated: CASTQNNQPQHF.

The chain carries TRBV6-5 and TRBJ2-7, with 7 bases matching TRBD2. Germline loops: CDR1 MNHEY, CDR2 SVGAGI. The CDR3 totals 16 residues. V lost 2 bases and J lost 5; bases outside the gene matches: 12. The CDR3 DNA sequence: TGTGCCAGCAGTTACCATGGGAGGGGTCAAGGGAACGAGCAGTACTTC. This gives the protein CASSYHGRGQGNEQYF.

The rearrangement uses TRBV30 and TRBJ2-1; maybe TRBD2 (6 bases). Germline values: CDR1 GTSNPN, CDR2 SVGIG (reference sequence). The CDR3 contains 10 residues. The CDR3 here is CSGVSGEQFF. CDR3 coding DNA: TGTAGTGGGGTTAGCGGTGAGCAGTTCTTC.

The V call is TRBV19, the J call TRBJ2-3; perhaps TRBD2 as D (5 bases). Germline lookup yields CDR1 LNHDA and CDR2 SQIVND (reference sequence). V was cut by 4 bases and J by 1 base, with 9 bases left in between. The CDR3 length is 14 residues. CDR3 nucleotides: TGTGCCAGTAGTAAGAGGGTAGGCACAGATACGCAGTATTTT. Encoded protein: CASSKRVGTDTQYF.

The J gene is TRBJ1-5, the V gene TRBV19; D may be TRBD1 (6 bases). The germline V gene encodes CDR1 LNHDA and CDR2 SQIVND (reference sequence). Trimming left V 8 bases short and J 7 bases short, with 21 bases between. CDR3 length equals 15 residues. The CDR3 region has the DNA TGTGCCAGTGAAGAGGCGAGCAGGGGCATACAGCCCCAGCATTTT. Amino acids: CASEEASRGIQPQHF.

The chain is built from TRBV4-1 and TRBJ2-1; TRBD1 is a possible D gene (5 bases). The germline V and J ends were trimmed by 3 bases and 4 bases, with 7 bases remaining between them. Germline V gene sequence: CDR1 MGHRA, CDR2 YSYEKL. The CDR3 covers 13 residues. The CDR3 loop reads CASSHQGYNEQFF. CDR3 bases: TGCGCCAGCAGCCACCAGGGTTACAATGAGCAGTTCTTC.